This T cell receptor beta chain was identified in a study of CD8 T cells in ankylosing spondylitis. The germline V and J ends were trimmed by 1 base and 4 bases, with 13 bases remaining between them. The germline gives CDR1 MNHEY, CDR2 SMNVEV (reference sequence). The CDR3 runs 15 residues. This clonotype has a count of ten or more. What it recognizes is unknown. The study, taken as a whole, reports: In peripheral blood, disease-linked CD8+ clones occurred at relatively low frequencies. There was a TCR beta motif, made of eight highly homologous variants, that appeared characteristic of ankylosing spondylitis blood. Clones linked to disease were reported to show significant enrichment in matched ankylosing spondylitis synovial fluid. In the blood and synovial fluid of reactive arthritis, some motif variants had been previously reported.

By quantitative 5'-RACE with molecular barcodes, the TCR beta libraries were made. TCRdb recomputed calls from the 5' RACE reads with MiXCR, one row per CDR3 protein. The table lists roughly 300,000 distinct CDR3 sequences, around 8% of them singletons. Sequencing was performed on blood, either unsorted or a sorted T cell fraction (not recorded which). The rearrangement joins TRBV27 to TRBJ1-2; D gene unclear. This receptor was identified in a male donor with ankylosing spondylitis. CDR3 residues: CASSLFGRRSYGYTF. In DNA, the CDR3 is TGTGCCAGCAGTTTATTCGGACGGCGAAGCTATGGCTACACCTTC.